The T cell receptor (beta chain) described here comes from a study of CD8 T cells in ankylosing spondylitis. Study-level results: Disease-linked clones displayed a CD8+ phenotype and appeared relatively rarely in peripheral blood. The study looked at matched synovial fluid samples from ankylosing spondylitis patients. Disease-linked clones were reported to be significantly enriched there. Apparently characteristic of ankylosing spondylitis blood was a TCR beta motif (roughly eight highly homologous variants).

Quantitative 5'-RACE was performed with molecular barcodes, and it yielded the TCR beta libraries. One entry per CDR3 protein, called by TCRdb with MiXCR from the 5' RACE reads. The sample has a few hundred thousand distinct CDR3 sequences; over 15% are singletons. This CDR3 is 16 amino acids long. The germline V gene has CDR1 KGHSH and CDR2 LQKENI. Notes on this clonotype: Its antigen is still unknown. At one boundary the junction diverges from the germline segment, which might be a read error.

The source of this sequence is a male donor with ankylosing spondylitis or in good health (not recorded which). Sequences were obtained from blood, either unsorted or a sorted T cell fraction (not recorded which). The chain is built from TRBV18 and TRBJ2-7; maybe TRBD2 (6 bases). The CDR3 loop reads CASSPSGISGPYQQYF. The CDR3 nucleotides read TGTGCCAGCTCACCGTCGGGAATTAGCGGACCCTACCAGCAGTACTTC.